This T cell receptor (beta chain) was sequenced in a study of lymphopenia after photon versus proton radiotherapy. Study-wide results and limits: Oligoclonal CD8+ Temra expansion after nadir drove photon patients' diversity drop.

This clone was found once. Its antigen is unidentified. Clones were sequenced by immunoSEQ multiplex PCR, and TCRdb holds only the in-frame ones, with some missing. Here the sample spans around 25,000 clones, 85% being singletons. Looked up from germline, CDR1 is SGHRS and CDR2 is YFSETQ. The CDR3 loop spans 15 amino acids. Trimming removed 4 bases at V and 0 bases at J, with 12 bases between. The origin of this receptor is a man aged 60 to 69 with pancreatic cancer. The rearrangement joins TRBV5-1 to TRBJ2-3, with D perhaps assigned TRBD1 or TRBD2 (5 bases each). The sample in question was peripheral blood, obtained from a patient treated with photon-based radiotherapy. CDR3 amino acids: CASSQGDPSTDTQYF. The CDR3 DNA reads TGCGCCAGCAGCCAAGGGGACCCTAGCACAGATACGCAGTATTTT.